The 16 T cell receptor beta chains in this list originate from one sample, sequenced in a study of CD8 T cells in ankylosing spondylitis. From the 5' RACE reads, TCRdb called clonotypes with MiXCR, one entry per CDR3 protein. This sample has about 52,000 distinct CDR3 sequences, with approximately 7.4% found just once. Material: blood, either unsorted or a sorted T cell fraction (not recorded which). The source is a female donor with ankylosing spondylitis or in good health (not recorded which).

This clonotype came up many times. This chain uses TRBV24-1 with TRBJ2-1; TRBD1 aligns across 8 bases. V lost 1 base, J lost 12 bases, and 1 base stayed unmatched. CDR1 is KGHDR, CDR2 SFDVKD, per germline. The length of the CDR3 is 12 residues. CDR3 protein: CATSDLGTGQFF. The CDR3, as DNA: TGTGCCACCAGTGATTTAGGGACAGGGCAGTTCTTC.

This clonotype was counted at least ten times. The genes are TRBV7-2 and TRBJ2-3, with 15 bases aligning to TRBD2. CDR1 SGHTA and CDR2 FQGNSA come from the germline V gene. V lost 5 bases to trimming and J lost 5 bases; unmatched junction nucleotides: 8. The length of the CDR3 is 17 residues. The CDR3 coding sequence is TGTGCCAGCAGCCTCGGACTAGCGGGGGGGTCAGGAGATACGCAGTATTTT. It codes for CASSLGLAGGSGDTQYF.

In this sample, this clonotype turned up many times. V usage is TRBV5-1 and J usage is TRBJ1-2, with 9 bases fitting TRBD1. Losses at the gene ends were 4 bases for V and 5 bases for J; bases not matched to a gene: 3. Germline CDR1 SGHRS, CDR2 YFSETQ. The CDR3 sequence is 13 residues long. The CDR3 nucleotides read TGCGCCAGCAGCACCGGGACAGGGTATGGCTACACCTTC. This gives the protein CASSTGTGYGYTF. The full variable domain, its missing parts supplied by reference TRBV5-1 and TRBJ1-2, is KAGVTQTPRYLIKTRGQQVTLSCSPISGHRSVSWYQQTPGQGLQFLFEYFSETQRNKGNFPGRFSGRQFSNSRSEMNVSTLELGDSALYLCASSTGTGYGYTFGSGTRLTVV.

This clonotype occurred many times. The chain is built from TRBV20-1 and TRBJ1-6, with 11 bases fitting TRBD1. Losses at the gene ends were 1 base for V and 7 bases for J; bases not matched to a gene: 6. Germline CDR1 reads DFQATT; CDR2 reads SNEGSKA (reference sequence). The CDR3 length is 16 residues. CDR3 DNA sequence: TGCAGTGCTAGAGGAGGGACAGGGGGACTGAATTCACCCCTCCACTTT. Translation gives CSARGGTGGLNSPLHF.

This clonotype has at least ten counts. This chain links TRBV10-3 with TRBJ2-3; D is undetermined. Germline V CDR1 and CDR2: ENHRY, SYGVKD. The V gene lost 1 base and the J gene lost 6 bases, with 5 bases spanning the gap. CDR3 size: 12 residues. This CDR3 is CAISEYVDTQYF. Written as DNA, the CDR3 is TGTGCCATCAGTGAGTACGTGGATACGCAGTATTTT.

This clonotype was counted at least ten times. The chain is built from TRBV18 and TRBJ1-1; 8 nucleotides align to TRBD1. The CDR3 has 15 amino acids. J was trimmed by 6 bases and V by 0 bases; bases with no gene match: 6. Germline-derived CDR1 and CDR2 are KGHSH and LQKENI. The DNA for the CDR3 is TGTGCCAGCTCACCACCTCTTGGACAGGGCGCTGAAGCTTTCTTT. Its protein is CASSPPLGQGAEAFF.

The chain employs TRBV21-1 and TRBJ1-5. TRBV21-1 is termed a pseudogene. The CDR3 runs to 18 residues. The CDR3, as DNA: TGTGCCAGCAGCATGAAGGGACTAGGGGACAGGCTCAATCAGCCCCAGCATTTT. Translating gives CASSMKGLGDRLNQPQHF.

This clonotype came up many times. This sequence joins TRBV29-1 and TRBJ1-1, with TRBD1 matching 7 bases. J lost 3 bases, V lost 5 bases, and 6 bases had no gene match. The CDR3 contains 13 residues. Per germline, CDR1 SQVTM and CDR2 ANQGSEA. The CDR3 is CSVRIRGDTEAFF. DNA for the CDR3: TGCAGCGTTCGGATCAGGGGGGACACTGAAGCTTTCTTT. The variable domain in full, completed from reference TRBV29-1 and TRBJ1-1, reads SAVISQKPSRDICQRGTSLTIQCQVDSQVTMMFWYRQQPGQSLTLIATANQGSEATYESGFVIDKFPISRPNLTFSTLTVSNMSPEDSSIYLCSVRIRGDTEAFFGQGTRLTVV.

J is TRBJ2-1 and V is TRBV11-2; D may be TRBD1 (5 bases). This CDR3 contains 16 residues. Germline-derived CDR1 and CDR2 are SGHAT and FQNNGV. V was trimmed by 3 bases and J by 7 bases, leaving 19 bases between them. CDR3 in amino acids: CASSFSRWQGMNEQFF. The CDR3 nucleotides read TGTGCCAGCAGCTTCTCCCGCTGGCAGGGAATGAATGAGCAGTTCTTC.

This clonotype was counted at least ten times. The chain uses TRBV5-1 and TRBJ1-1; 7 bases agree with TRBD1. The CDR3 is 15 amino acids. CDR1 and CDR2 (germline): SGHRS, YFSETQ. Trimming removed 1 base from V and 4 bases from J; junction bases left unmatched: 7. CDR3 bases: TGCGCCAGCAGCTTGCAGGGGGGGCAGGGCACTGAAGCTTTCTTT. Protein sequence: CASSLQGGQGTEAFF.

The chain couples TRBV7-2 to TRBJ2-1; possible D gene TRBD2, 6 bases. The CDR3 sequence is 16 residues long. CDR1 SGHTA and CDR2 FQGNSA come from the germline V gene. Trimming removed 3 bases at V and 1 base at J, with 13 bases between. CDR3 nucleotides: TGTGCCAGCAGCTTTGCCGGGACTCAATCCTACAATGAGCAGTTCTTC. The encoded protein is CASSFAGTQSYNEQFF.

This clonotype has ten or more counts. The chain links TRBV5-1 to TRBJ2-3, with D unclear. The germline V gene has CDR1 SGHRS and CDR2 YFSETQ. There are 15 residues in the CDR3. V was pared by 4 bases and J by 0 bases, with 12 bases between. The CDR3, as DNA: TGCGCCAGCAGCGTTCGACTGTCTAGCACAGATACGCAGTATTTT. It specifies CASSVRLSSTDTQYF.

This clonotype occurred many times. The chain uses TRBV12-3 or TRBV12-4 and TRBJ2-7; D might be TRBD1 (6 bases). This CDR3 contains 12 residues. Deletions cut 5 bases from V and 3 bases from J, with 8 bases between. This CDR3 reads CASSQTGYEQYF. The CDR3 DNA follows: TGTGCCAGCAGTCAGACAGGCTACGAGCAGTACTTC.

This clonotype was seen ten or more times. The J gene is TRBJ1-5, the V gene TRBV20-1, with D uncertain. The CDR3 loop spans 15 amino acids. Germline assignment: CDR1 DFQATT and CDR2 SNEGSKA (reference sequence). V was shortened by 4 bases and J by 1 base, with 14 bases between the two germline ends. CDR3 nucleotides: TGCAGTGCTATTTCCCCTTCGGGGAGCAATCAGCCCCAGCATTTT. Amino acid sequence: CSAISPSGSNQPQHF.

This clonotype was recorded at least ten times. The chain employs TRBV6-5 and TRBJ2-1; TRBD2 agrees at 7 bases. There are 15 residues in the CDR3. The germline gives CDR1 MNHEY, CDR2 SVGAGI. Trimming removed 2 bases from V and 0 bases from J; junction bases left unmatched: 1. The CDR3 DNA reads as TGTGCCAGCAGTTACGGGGGGGTCTCCTACAATGAGCAGTTCTTC. Translating it yields CASSYGGVSYNEQFF.

This clonotype was counted ten times or more. This chain uses TRBV20-1 with TRBJ2-3, with D possibly matching TRBD2 (6 bases). V dropped 0 bases and J dropped 1 base, with 20 bases sitting between them. Germline-derived CDR1 and CDR2 are DFQATT and SNEGSKA (reference sequence). The CDR3 contains 18 residues. The CDR3 here is CSARDLMPGGRGTDTQYF. CDR3 coding DNA: TGCAGTGCTAGAGATTTGATGCCTGGAGGGCGAGGCACAGATACGCAGTATTTT.